The present T cell receptor (beta chain) was sequenced within a study of neoadjuvant anti-PD-1 for oral cavity cancer. The protocol was immunoSEQ multiplex PCR, while the TCRdb copy is restricted to in-frame clones and leaves out a portion. The repertoire holds approximately 7,800 clones, roughly three fifths seen once, with approximately 6.8% in the top ten. This CDR3 is 16 amino acids long. In germline, CDR1 is WNHNN, CDR2 SYGVQD (reference sequence). The V end lost 3 bases, the J end lost 6 bases, and 18 bases lay between the germline ends. The TCR sequence derives from a person aged 35 to 85 with oral cavity squamous cell carcinoma. V is TRBV10-1 and J is TRBJ2-1, with D possibly TRBD2 on 5 matching bases. This sample comprised tumor tissue, obtained before nivolumab (anti-PD-1) treatment. The CDR3 loop is CASSEAFSAEGNEQFF. For the CDR3, the DNA is TGCGCCAGCAGTGAAGCCTTCTCAGCCGAGGGCAATGAGCAGTTCTTC.